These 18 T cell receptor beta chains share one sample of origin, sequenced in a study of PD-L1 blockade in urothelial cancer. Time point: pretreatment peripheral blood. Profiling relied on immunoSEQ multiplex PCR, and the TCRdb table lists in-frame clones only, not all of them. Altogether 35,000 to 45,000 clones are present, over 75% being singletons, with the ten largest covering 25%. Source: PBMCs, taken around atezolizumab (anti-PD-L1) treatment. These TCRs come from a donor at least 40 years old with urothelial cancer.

This CDR3 is CASSPTGVENEQFF. The CDR3 bases are TGTGCCAGCTCACCGACAGGGGTTGAGAATGAGCAGTTCTTC. The rearrangement uses TRBV18 and TRBJ2-1, with 8 bases lining up with TRBD1. Trimming removed 3 bases from V and 7 bases from J; junction bases left unmatched: 5. Germline V gives CDR1 KGHSH, CDR2 LQKENI. The CDR3 has 14 amino acids.

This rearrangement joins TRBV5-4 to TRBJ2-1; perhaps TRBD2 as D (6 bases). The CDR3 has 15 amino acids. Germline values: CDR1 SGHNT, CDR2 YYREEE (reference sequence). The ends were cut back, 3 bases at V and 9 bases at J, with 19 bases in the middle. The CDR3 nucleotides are TGTGCCAGCAGCTCCGGACAAAGGCTGGGAGGTGAGCAGTTCTTC. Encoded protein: CASSSGQRLGGEQFF.

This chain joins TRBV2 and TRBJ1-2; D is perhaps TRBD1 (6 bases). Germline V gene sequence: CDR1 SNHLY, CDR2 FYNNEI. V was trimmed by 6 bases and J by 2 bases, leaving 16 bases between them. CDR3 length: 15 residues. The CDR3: CASSSGGSYNYGYTF. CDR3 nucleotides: TGTGCCAGCAGCTCTGGGGGCAGTTACAACTATGGCTACACCTTC.

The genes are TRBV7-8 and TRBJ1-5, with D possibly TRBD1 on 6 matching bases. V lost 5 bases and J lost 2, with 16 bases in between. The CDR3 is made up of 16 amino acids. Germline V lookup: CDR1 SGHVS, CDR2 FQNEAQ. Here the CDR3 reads CASSLRQARGNQPQHF. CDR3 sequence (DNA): TGTGCCAGCAGCCTCCGACAGGCCAGGGGCAATCAGCCCCAGCATTTT.

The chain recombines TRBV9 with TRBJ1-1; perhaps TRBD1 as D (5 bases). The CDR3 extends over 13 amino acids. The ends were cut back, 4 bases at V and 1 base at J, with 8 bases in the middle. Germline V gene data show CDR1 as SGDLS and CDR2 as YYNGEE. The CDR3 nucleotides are TGTGCCAGCAGCCAGGGTTCGAACACTGAAGCTTTCTTT. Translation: CASSQGSNTEAFF.

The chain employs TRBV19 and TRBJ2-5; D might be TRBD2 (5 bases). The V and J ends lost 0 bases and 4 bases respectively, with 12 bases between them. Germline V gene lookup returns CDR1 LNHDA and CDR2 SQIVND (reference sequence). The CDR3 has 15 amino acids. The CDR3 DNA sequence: TGTGCCAGTAGTATAGATAGGAGGCAGTCAGAGACCCAGTACTTC. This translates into CASSIDRRQSETQYF.

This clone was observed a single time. The CDR3 here is CASSFAQDSSNQPQHF. The CDR3 nucleotides are TGTGCCAGCAGTTTCGCTCAGGACAGTAGCAATCAGCCCCAGCATTTT. The chain couples TRBV27 to TRBJ1-5, with D perhaps matching TRBD1 (6 bases). The ends were cut back, 3 bases at V and 0 bases at J, with 12 bases in the middle. Per the germline V gene, CDR1 is MNHEY and CDR2 is SMNVEV (reference sequence). CDR3 length equals 16 residues.

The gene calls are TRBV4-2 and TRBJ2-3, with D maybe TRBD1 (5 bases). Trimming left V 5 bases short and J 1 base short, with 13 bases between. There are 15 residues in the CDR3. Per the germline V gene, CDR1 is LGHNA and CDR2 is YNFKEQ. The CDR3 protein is CASSKDIPGTDTQYF. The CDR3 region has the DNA TGTGCCAGCAGCAAGGACATCCCGGGCACAGATACGCAGTATTTT.

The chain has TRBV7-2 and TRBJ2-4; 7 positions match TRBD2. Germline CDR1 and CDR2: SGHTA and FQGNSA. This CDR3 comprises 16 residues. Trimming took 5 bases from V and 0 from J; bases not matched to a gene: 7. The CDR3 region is CASSARGDLAKNIQYF. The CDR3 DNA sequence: TGTGCCAGCAGCGCACGGGGGGACCTAGCCAAAAACATTCAGTACTTC.

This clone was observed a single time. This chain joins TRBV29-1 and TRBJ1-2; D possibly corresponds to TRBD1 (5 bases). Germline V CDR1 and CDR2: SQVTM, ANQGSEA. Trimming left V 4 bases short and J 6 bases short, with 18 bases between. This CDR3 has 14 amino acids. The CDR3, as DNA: TGCAGCGTTGGGGGGGTGGGGCTGGTGGATGGCTACACCTTC. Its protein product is CSVGGVGLVDGYTF.

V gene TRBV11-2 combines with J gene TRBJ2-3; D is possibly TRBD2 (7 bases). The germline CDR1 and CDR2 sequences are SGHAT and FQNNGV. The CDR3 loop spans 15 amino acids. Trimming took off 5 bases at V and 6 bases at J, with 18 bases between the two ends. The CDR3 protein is CASSPRGGVIDTQYF. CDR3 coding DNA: TGTGCCAGCAGCCCGAGGGGGGGGGTCATTGATACGCAGTATTTT.

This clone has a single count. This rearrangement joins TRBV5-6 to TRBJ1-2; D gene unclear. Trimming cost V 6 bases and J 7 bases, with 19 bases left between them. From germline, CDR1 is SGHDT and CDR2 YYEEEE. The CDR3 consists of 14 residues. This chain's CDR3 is CASTEGPPGSGYTF. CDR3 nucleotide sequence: TGTGCCAGCACGGAGGGTCCGCCTGGGAGTGGCTACACCTTC.

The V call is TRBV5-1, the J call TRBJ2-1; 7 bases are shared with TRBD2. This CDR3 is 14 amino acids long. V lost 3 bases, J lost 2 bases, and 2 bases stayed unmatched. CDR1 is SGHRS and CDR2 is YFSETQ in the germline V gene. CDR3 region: CASSSSGAYNEQFF. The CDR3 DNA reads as TGCGCCAGCAGCTCAAGCGGGGCCTACAATGAGCAGTTCTTC.

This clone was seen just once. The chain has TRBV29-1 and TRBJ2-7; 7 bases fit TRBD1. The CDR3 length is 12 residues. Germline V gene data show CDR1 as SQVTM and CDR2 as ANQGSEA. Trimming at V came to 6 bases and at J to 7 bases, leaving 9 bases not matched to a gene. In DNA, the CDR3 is TGCAGCGTCATGAGGGACAGTGGGGAGCAGTACTTC. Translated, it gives CSVMRDSGEQYF.

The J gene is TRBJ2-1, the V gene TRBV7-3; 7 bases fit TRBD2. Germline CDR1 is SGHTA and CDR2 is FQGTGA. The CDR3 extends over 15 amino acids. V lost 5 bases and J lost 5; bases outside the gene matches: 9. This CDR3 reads CASSNTPSGHNEQFF. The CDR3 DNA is TGTGCCAGCAGCAATACACCTAGCGGTCACAATGAGCAGTTCTTC.

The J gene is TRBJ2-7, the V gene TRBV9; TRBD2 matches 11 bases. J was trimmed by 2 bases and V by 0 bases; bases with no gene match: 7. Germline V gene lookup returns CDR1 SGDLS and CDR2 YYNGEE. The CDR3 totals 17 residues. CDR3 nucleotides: TGTGCCAGCAGCGTAGGCCTGACTAGCGGGGCCCCCTACGAGCAGTACTTC. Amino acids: CASSVGLTSGAPYEQYF.

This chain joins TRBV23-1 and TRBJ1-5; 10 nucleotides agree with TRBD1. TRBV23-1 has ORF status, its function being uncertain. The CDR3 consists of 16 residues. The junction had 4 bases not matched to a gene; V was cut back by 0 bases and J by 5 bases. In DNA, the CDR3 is TGCGCCAGCAGTCAATCTCGGACAGGGGGGCATCAGCCCCAGCATTTT. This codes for CASSQSRTGGHQPQHF.

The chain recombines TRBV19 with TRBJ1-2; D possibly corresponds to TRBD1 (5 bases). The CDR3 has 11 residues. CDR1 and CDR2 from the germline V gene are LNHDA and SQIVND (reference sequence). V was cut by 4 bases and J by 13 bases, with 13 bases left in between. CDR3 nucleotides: TGTGCCAGTAGTAGCCCAAGGGGCACCACCTTC. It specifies CASSSPRGTTF.